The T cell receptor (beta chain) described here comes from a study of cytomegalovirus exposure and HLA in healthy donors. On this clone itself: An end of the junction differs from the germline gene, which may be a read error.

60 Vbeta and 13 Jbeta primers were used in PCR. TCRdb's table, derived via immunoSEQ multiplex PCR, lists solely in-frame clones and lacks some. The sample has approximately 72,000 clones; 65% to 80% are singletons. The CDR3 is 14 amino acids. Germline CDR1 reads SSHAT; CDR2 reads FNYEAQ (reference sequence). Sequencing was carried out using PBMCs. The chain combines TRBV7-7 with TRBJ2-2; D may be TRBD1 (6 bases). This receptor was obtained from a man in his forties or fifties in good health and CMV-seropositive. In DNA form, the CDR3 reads TGTGCTAGCAGCCGGGACACGAACACCGGGGAGCTGTTTTTT. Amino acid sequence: CASSRDTNTGELFF.